This T cell receptor beta chain is from a study of T cell clonality in common variable immunodeficiency. Blood samples were heparinized, 5 to 8 ml per donor. The study's findings and limits: Fewer TCRbeta clones were shared among CVID subjects than controls. Reportedly, TCR beta sequences from common variable immunodeficiency showed fewer deletions and N-nucleotide insertions. CVID subjects had higher TCRbeta clonality than healthy controls, most marked in about a third.

The V segment lost 6 bases and the J segment 6 bases; nucleotides outside the gene matches: 12. CDR1 is KGHSH, CDR2 LQKENI, per germline. This CDR3 spans 16 amino acids. Sequencing input was equivalent genomic DNA from CVID and controls. Measured with immunoSEQ multiplex PCR; TCRdb has only the in-frame clones, and not every one. This table holds about 34,000 clones with no singletons; the top ten claim 25% to 30%. This clone was found many times. Its antigen is not known. The CDR3 end lies 3 residues beyond the end of the read and is filled in from the germline J gene. This receptor was taken from a human donor with common variable immunodeficiency. The rearrangement links TRBV18 to TRBJ2-7; TRBD2 matches 12 bases. Input material: peripheral blood mononuclear cells. The part of the CDR3 DNA that was read is TGTGCCAGCTCGGGGCTAGCGGGAGGGCCCTTAGGCGAG. Protein product: CASSGLAGGPLGE. The CDR3, in full, reads CASSGLAGGPLGEQYF.